These T cell receptor beta chains were read from a single sample in a study of shared clonotypes between healthy human individuals. Measured with immunoSEQ multiplex PCR; TCRdb has only the in-frame clones, and not every one. The sample lists around 2.5 million clones, roughly 93% occurring once. Sequencing was done on a sample of naive CD4+ T cells from PBMCs. The receptors derive from a man aged 18 to 30 in good health. Some clones in this sample may be carry-over from other donors' samples. The CDR3 runs from the conserved cysteine through the conserved F or W. The D gene is left open where the match is weak. Size tells how often a clone was seen (once, few, many) or the class of an expanded clone, and some rows leave it out.

clone size: .; V gene: TRBV5-1; D gene: .; J gene: TRBJ2-4; CDR3 protein: CASSPGTGPRDIQYF; CDR3 DNA: TGCGCCAGCAGCCCTGGTACAGGCCCAAGGGACATTCAGTACTTC
clone size: .; V gene: TRBV2; D gene: TRBD2; J gene: TRBJ2-5; CDR3 protein: CASSAIAGGETQYF; CDR3 DNA: TGTGCCAGCAGTGCGATAGCGGGAGGCGAGACCCAGTACTTC
clone size: .; V gene: TRBV2; D gene: .; J gene: TRBJ2-7; CDR3 protein: CASGAVYEQYF; CDR3 DNA: TGTGCCAGCGGGGCCGTCTACGAGCAGTACTTC
clone size: once; V gene: TRBV7-9; D gene: TRBD2; J gene: TRBJ2-1; CDR3 protein: CASSLRPAGDLYNEQFF; CDR3 DNA: TGTGCCAGCAGCTTAAGACCAGCGGGAGACCTCTACAATGAGCAGTTCTTC
clone size: .; V gene: TRBV4-2; D gene: .; J gene: TRBJ1-3; CDR3 protein: CASSLDYSPYRSSGNTIYF; CDR3 DNA: TGTGCCAGCAGCCTGGACTACTCACCTTACAGGAGCTCTGGAAACACCATATATTTT
clone size: .; V gene: TRBV5-1; D gene: TRBD1; J gene: TRBJ1-2; CDR3 protein: CASSSPGQGARGYTF; CDR3 DNA: TGCGCCAGCAGCTCTCCGGGACAGGGGGCTCGGGGCTACACCTTC
clone size: .; V gene: TRBV28; D gene: .; J gene: TRBJ1-2; CDR3 protein: CASSPPDGGYGYTF; CDR3 DNA: TGTGCCAGCAGTCCCCCGGACGGAGGGTATGGCTACACCTTC
clone size: .; V gene: TRBV15; D gene: TRBD1; J gene: TRBJ2-7; CDR3 protein: CATSIPGTGKSYEQYF; CDR3 DNA: TGTGCCACCAGCATACCCGGGACAGGGAAATCCTACGAGCAGTACTTC
clone size: .; V gene: TRBV28; D gene: TRBD2; J gene: TRBJ2-7; CDR3 protein: CASSSYQLAGYNYEQYF; CDR3 DNA: TGTGCCAGCAGTTCCTACCAACTAGCGGGATATAACTACGAGCAGTACTTC
clone size: .; V gene: TRBV6-6; D gene: .; J gene: TRBJ1-3; CDR3 protein: CASSLPGLGNTIYF; CDR3 DNA: TGTGCCAGCAGTTTACCAGGGCTTGGAAACACCATATATTTT
clone size: .; V gene: TRBV2; D gene: .; J gene: TRBJ1-1; CDR3 protein: CASNRQGNTEAFF; CDR3 DNA: TGTGCCAGCAATCGCCAGGGGAACACTGAAGCTTTCTTT
clone size: once; V gene: TRBV6-1; D gene: .; J gene: TRBJ2-7; CDR3 protein: CASGSPDSYEQYF; CDR3 DNA: TGTGCCAGCGGCTCCCCGGACAGCTACGAGCAGTACTTC
clone size: .; V gene: TRBV4-1; D gene: TRBD1; J gene: TRBJ2-7; CDR3 protein: CASSQEGDRGREQYF; CDR3 DNA: TGCGCCAGCAGCCAAGAAGGCGACAGGGGGCGCGAGCAGTACTTC
clone size: once; V gene: TRBV5-1; D gene: .; J gene: TRBJ1-1; CDR3 protein: CASSLVRDTEAFF; CDR3 DNA: TGCGCCAGCAGCTTGGTACGAGACACTGAAGCTTTCTTT
clone size: .; V gene: TRBV11-2; D gene: .; J gene: TRBJ2-2; CDR3 protein: CASSLVVVTGELFF; CDR3 DNA: TGTGCCAGCAGCTTAGTGGTTGTTACCGGGGAGCTGTTTTTT
clone size: .; V gene: TRBV5-1; D gene: .; J gene: TRBJ2-7; CDR3 protein: CASSLPTYEQYF; CDR3 DNA: TGCGCCAGCAGCTTGCCTACCTACGAGCAGTACTTC
clone size: .; V gene: TRBV9; D gene: TRBD2; J gene: TRBJ2-7; CDR3 protein: CASSVEGLAGRQYF; CDR3 DNA: TGTGCCAGCAGCGTAGAGGGACTAGCGGGACGACAGTACTTC
clone size: .; V gene: TRBV19; D gene: TRBD1; J gene: TRBJ1-5; CDR3 protein: CASSKDRDQPQHF; CDR3 DNA: TGTGCCAGTAGTAAGGACAGGGATCAGCCCCAGCATTTT
clone size: .; V gene: TRBV5-1; D gene: TRBD2; J gene: TRBJ2-3; CDR3 protein: CASSLVGGGTDTQYF; CDR3 DNA: TGCGCCAGCAGCTTGGTGGGAGGGGGCACAGATACGCAGTATTTT
clone size: .; V gene: TRBV6-6; D gene: TRBD1; J gene: TRBJ2-3; CDR3 protein: CASRRPGQGFTDTQYF; CDR3 DNA: TGTGCCAGCAGACGCCCGGGACAGGGGTTCACAGATACGCAGTATTTT
clone size: .; V gene: TRBV28; D gene: TRBD1; J gene: TRBJ1-1; CDR3 protein: CASSFLDRENTEAFF; CDR3 DNA: TGTGCCAGCAGTTTTTTGGACAGGGAGAACACTGAAGCTTTCTTT
clone size: .; V gene: TRBV4-1; D gene: TRBD1; J gene: TRBJ1-5; CDR3 protein: CASSPRDSYQPQHF; CDR3 DNA: TGCGCCAGCAGCCCTCGGGACAGCTATCAGCCCCAGCATTTT
clone size: .; V gene: TRBV29-1; D gene: .; J gene: TRBJ2-1; CDR3 protein: CSVPDRISYNEQFF; CDR3 DNA: TGCAGCGTTCCTGACAGAATCTCCTACAATGAGCAGTTCTTC
clone size: .; V gene: TRBV4-2; D gene: .; J gene: TRBJ2-7; CDR3 protein: CASSQEPGLRLEQYF; CDR3 DNA: TGTGCCAGCAGCCAAGAACCGGGGCTACGTCTCGAGCAGTACTTC